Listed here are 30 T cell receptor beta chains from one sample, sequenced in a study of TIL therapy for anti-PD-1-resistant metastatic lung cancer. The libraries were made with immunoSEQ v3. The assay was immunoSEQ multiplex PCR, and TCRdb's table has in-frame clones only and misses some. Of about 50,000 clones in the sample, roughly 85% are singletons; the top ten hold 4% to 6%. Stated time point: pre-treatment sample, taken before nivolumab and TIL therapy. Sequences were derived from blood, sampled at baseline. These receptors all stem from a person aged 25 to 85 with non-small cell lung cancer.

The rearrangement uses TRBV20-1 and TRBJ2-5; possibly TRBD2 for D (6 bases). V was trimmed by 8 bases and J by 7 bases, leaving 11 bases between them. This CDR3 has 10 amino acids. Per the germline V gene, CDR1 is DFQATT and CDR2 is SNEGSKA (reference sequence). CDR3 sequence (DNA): TGCAGTACCATGGGGGGGACCCAGTACTTC. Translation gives CSTMGGTQYF.

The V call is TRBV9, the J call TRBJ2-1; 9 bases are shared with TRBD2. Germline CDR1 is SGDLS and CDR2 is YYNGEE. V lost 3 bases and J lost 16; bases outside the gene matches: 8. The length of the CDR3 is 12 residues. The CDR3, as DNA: TGTGCCAGCAGCGGGGGTAGCGGGAGACTTTTCTTC. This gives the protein CASSGGSGRLFF.

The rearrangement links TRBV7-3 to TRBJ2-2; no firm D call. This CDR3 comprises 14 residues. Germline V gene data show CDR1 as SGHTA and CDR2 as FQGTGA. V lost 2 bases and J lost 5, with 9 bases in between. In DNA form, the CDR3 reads TGTGCCAGCAGCTTAGGGCGAAGGACCGGGGAGCTGTTTTTT. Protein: CASSLGRRTGELFF.

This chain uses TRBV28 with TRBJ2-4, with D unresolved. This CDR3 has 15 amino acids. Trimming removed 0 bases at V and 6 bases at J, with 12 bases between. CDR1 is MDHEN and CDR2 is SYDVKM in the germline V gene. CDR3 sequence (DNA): TGTGCCAGCAGTTTATGGTCTGGACCATCAAACATTCAGTACTTC. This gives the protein CASSLWSGPSNIQYF.

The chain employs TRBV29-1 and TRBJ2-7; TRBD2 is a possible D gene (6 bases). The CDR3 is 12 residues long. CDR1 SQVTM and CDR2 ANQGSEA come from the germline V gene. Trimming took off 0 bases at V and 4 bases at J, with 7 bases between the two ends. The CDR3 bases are TGCAGCGTTGAAGAGGCGGGATACGAGCAGTACTTC. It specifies CSVEEAGYEQYF.

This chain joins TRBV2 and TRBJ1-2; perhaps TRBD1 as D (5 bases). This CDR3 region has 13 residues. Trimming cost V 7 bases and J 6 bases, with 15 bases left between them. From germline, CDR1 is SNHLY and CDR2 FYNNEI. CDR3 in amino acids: CASTPYSGNGYTF. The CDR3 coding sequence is TGTGCCAGCACTCCCTATTCAGGGAATGGCTACACCTTC.

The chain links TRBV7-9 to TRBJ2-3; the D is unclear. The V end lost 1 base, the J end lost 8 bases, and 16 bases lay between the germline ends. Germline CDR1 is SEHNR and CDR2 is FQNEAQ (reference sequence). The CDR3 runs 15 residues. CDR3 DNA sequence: TGTGCCAGCAGCTTAGTTGCTGGGCCCACGGGTACGCAGTATTTT. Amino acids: CASSLVAGPTGTQYF.

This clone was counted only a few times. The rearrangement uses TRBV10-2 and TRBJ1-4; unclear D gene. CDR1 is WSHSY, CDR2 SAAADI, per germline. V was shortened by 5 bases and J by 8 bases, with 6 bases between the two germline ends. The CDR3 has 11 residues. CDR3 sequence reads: CASSPQEKLFF. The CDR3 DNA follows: TGCGCCAGCAGTCCGCAAGAAAAACTGTTTTTT.

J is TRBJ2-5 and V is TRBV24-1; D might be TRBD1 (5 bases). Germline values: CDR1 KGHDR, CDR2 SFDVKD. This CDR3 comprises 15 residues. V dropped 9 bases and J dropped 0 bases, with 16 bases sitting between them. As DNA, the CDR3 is TGTGCCACCCCTAACGTCCAGGGCTACCAAGAGACCCAGTACTTC. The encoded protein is CATPNVQGYQETQYF.

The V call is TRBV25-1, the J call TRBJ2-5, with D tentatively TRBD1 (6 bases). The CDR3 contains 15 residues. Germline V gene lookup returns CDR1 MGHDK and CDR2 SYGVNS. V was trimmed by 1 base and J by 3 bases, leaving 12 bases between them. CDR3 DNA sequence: TGTGCCAGCAGTGAATCTGGGGGCTGGGAAGAGACCCAGTACTTC. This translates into CASSESGGWEETQYF.

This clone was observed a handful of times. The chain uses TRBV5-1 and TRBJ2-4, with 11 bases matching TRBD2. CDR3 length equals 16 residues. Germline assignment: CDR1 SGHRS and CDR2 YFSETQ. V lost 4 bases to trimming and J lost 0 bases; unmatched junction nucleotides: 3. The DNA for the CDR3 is TGCGCCAGCAGCCCCGGACTAGCGGGAGCCAAAAACATTCAGTACTTC. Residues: CASSPGLAGAKNIQYF. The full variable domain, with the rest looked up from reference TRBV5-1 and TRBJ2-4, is KAGVTQTPRYLIKTRGQQVTLSCSPISGHRSVSWYQQTPGQGLQFLFEYFSETQRNKGNFPGRFSGRQFSNSRSEMNVSTLELGDSALYLCASSPGLAGAKNIQYFGAGTRLSVL.

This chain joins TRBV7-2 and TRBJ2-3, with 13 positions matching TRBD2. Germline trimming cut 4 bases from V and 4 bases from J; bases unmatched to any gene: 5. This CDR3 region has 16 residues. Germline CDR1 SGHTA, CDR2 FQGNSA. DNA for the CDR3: TGTGCCAGCAGCTCCGGACTAGCGGGAGCAGCAGATACGCAGTATTTT. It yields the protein CASSSGLAGAADTQYF.

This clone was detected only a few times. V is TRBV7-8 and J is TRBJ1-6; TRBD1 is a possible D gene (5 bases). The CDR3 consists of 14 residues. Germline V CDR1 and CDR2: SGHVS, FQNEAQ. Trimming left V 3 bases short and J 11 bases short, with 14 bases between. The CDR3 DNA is TGTGCCAGCAGCTTGGGACCGGGCGGTGCACCCCTCCACTTT. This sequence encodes CASSLGPGGAPLHF.

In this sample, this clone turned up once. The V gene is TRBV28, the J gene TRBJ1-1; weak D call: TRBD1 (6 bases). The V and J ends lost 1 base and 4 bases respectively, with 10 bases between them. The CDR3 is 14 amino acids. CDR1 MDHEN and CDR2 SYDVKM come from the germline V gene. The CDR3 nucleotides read TGTGCCAGCAGTTTATCCCGGGGGCTCACTGAAGCTTTCTTT. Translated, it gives CASSLSRGLTEAFF.

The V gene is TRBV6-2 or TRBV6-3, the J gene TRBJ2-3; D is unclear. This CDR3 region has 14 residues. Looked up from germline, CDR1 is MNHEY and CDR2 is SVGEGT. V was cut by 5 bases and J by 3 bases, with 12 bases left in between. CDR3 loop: CASSPPARTDTQYF. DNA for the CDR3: TGTGCCAGCAGTCCCCCGGCCAGGACAGATACGCAGTATTTT.

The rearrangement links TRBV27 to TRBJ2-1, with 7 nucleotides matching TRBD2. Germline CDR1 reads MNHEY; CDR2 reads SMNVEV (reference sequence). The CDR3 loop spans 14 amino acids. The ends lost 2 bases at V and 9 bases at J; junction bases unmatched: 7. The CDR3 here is CASSLSGKITEQFF. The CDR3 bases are TGTGCCAGCAGTTTAAGCGGGAAGATTACTGAGCAGTTCTTC.

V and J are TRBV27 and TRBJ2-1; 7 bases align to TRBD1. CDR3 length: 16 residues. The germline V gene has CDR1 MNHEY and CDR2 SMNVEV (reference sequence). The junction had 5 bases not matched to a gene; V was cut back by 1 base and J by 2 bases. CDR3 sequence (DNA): TGTGCCAGCAGTTTATTGAAGGGGGCCGCCTACAATGAGCAGTTCTTC. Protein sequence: CASSLLKGAAYNEQFF.

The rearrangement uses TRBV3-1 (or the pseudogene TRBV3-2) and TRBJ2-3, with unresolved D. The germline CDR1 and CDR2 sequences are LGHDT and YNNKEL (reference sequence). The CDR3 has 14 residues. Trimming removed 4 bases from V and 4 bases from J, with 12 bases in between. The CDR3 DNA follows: TGTGCCAGCAGCCCCCAACCCGGCCCAGATACGCAGTATTTT. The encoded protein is CASSPQPGPDTQYF.

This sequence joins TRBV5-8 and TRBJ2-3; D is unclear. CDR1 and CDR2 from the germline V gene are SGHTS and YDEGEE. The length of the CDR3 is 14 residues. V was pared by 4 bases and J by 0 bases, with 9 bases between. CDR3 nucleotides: TGTGCCAGCAGCCCCTTCGGGAGCACAGATACGCAGTATTTT. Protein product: CASSPFGSTDTQYF.

The DNA for the CDR3 is TGTGCCAGCAGTTCGGGACAGGGGGCGGGATCCGGGGAGCTGTTTTTT. This gives the protein CASSSGQGAGSGELFF. This sequence joins TRBV6-6 and TRBJ2-2; TRBD1 agrees at 12 bases. Trimming took 4 bases from V and 6 from J; bases not matched to a gene: 6. The CDR3 runs 16 residues. Germline V gene data show CDR1 as MNHNY and CDR2 as SVGAGI (reference sequence).

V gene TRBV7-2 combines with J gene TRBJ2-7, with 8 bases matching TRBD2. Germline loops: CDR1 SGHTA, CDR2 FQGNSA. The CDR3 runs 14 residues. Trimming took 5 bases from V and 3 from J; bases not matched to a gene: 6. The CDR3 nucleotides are TGTGCCAGCAGCCCCGGGGGGGAACACTACGAGCAGTACTTC. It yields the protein CASSPGGEHYEQYF.

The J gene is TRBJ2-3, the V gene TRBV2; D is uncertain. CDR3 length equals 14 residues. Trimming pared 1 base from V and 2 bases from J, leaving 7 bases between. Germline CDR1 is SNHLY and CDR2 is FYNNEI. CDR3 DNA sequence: TGTGCCAGCAGTGAAGGGGTAGTCACAGATACGCAGTATTTT. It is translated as CASSEGVVTDTQYF.

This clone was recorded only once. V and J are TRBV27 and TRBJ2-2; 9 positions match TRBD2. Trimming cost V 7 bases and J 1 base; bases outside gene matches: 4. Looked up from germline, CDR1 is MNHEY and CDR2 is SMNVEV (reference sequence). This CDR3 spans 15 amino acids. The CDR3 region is CASKLSGGNTGELFF. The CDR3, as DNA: TGTGCCAGCAAACTTAGCGGGGGGAACACCGGGGAGCTGTTTTTT.

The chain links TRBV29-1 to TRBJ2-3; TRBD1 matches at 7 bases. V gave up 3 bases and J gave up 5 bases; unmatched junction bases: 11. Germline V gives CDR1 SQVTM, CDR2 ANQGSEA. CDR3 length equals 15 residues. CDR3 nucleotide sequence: TGCAGCGTTGATCCCCGACAGGGTACTGGAGATACGCAGTATTTT. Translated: CSVDPRQGTGDTQYF.

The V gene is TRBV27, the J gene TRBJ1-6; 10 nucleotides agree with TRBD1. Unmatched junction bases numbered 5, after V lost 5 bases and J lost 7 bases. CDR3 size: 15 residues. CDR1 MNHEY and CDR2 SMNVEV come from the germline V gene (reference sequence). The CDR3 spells CASSQTTGGNSPLHF. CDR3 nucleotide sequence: TGTGCCAGCAGTCAGACGACAGGGGGCAATTCACCCCTCCACTTT.

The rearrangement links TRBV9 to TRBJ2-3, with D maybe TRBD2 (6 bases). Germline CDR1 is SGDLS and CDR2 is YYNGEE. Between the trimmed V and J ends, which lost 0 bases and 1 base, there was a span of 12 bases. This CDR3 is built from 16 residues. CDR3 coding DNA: TGTGCCAGCAGCGTAGGCCCGGGAGAGGGCACAGATACGCAGTATTTT. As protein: CASSVGPGEGTDTQYF.

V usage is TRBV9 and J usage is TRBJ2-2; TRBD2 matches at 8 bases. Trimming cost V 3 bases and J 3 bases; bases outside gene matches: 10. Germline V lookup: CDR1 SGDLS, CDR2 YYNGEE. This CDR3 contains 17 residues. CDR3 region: CASSARGGLVDTGELFF. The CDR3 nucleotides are TGTGCCAGCAGCGCCCGGGGGGGGCTGGTGGACACCGGGGAGCTGTTTTTT.

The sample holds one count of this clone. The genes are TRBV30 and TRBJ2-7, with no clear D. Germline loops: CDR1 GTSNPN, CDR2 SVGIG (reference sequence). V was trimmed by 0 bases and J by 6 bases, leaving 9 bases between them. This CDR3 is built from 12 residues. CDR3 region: CAWSVSAAEQYF. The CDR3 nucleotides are TGTGCCTGGAGTGTATCAGCCGCCGAGCAGTACTTC.

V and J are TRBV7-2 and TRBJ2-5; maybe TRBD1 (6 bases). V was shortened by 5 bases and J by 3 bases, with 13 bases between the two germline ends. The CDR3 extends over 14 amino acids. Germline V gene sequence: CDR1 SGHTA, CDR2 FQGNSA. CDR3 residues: CASSTQGVEETQYF. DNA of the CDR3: TGTGCCAGCAGCACACAGGGTGTTGAAGAGACCCAGTACTTC.

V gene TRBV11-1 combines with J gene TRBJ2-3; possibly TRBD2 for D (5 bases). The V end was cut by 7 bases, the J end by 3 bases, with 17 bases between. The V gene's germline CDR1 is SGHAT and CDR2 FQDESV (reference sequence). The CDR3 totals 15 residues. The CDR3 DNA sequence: TGTGCCAGCACCCACCCGACTATAGGAACAGATACGCAGTATTTT. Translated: CASTHPTIGTDTQYF.